One T cell receptor (beta chain) is described in this entry. The antigen it binds to is not known. One base away there is no much larger clone; base qualities are not given. Libraries from unsorted PBMCs were made from 2 million PBMCs kept in RNAlater at -80 degrees C until RNA extraction. The multiple sclerosis patients were enrolled in a US clinical protocol that evaluated disease progression with magnetic resonance imaging. PBMCs were separated from peripheral blood using Ficoll-Hypaque density gradient centrifugation and then cryopreserved in liquid nitrogen. These data belong to a study of neurological immune-mediated disorders (dated by TCRdb to about 2019). Notes on the research overall: Among the 35 or so multiple sclerosis patients, relapsing-remitting MS was present in roughly 30 and secondary progressive MS was present in 3. Of the approximately 66 subjects in the cohort, roughly 14 were HAM/TSP patients, about 34 were multiple sclerosis patients, and approximately 20 were healthy controls. The approximately 98 TCR-beta libraries included longitudinal samples, technical triplicates and paired sorted CD4+ and CD8+ T-cell subsets alongside PBMC samples. Using UMI-based sequencing, the study compared peripheral blood TCR-beta repertoires from patients with HTLV-I-associated myelopathy (HAM/TSP), patients with multiple sclerosis, and healthy controls. Results the study describes overall, beyond this receptor: TCR clonal expansion was highest in HAM/TSP patients and lowest in MS patients, with MS patients falling below even healthy controls. Expanded clones from different subjects shared no identical CDR3 amino acid sequences, which suggests that TCR-beta repertoires were private in all groups. The MS cluster was not associated with any clinical or MRI features, and the authors stated that larger cohorts are needed. Phylogenetic analysis grouped repertoires from 18 of 34 MS patients into a cluster of related CDR3 sequences, suggesting a possible repertoire-level signature.

cDNA was synthesized by template-switch 5'RACE using a primer with a 10-nucleotide random unique molecular identifier that tagged each TCR transcript. Each sequencing run produced over 190 million TCR-beta sequences covering 15-18 subjects. The RNeasy kit was used for extraction of total RNA. TCR-beta VDJ regions were amplified with primers for the TCR constant region and the 5'RACE anchor, using the KAPA Real-time Library Amplification kit. Sample indexes and Illumina adaptors were added in a first PCR, and a second PCR then increased library yield. After Ampure bead purification, the TCR product of roughly 650 bp was size-selected on a 2% E-gel SizeSelection system. Library quality was checked on a Bioanalyzer, concentration was measured with Qubit, and libraries were quantified with the Kapa Library Quantification kit before pooling. An Illumina HiSeq 2500 was used to sequence the libraries paired-end at 2 x 150 bp. To increase sequence diversity, about 25-30% phiX was spiked into each library pool. The authors processed their data as follows. Quality-filtered reads were processed with the UMI-based MiGEC pipeline, which removed over 90% of raw TCR sequences during error correction. IMGT germline references were used for aligning VDJ genes, and each clonotype was defined as a unique CDR3 amino acid sequence together with its V-J genes. VDJtools evaluated clonal expansion, Shannon diversity and CDR3 relatedness (CalcPairwiseDistances, ClusterSamples); CLCbio workbench built phylogenetic trees. Clones with at least 8 unique UMIs were defined as expanded, with this threshold being based on coefficient-of-variation modelling across technical triplicates. TCRdb applied fastp at Q25 and MiXCR to the public reads, then kept only in-frame beta chains. Entries that share a CDR3 protein sequence are merged under the most common genes and DNA. The V and J calls shown here were made by TCRdb, not taken from the authors' results. This sample is represented by about 46,000 distinct CDR3 sequences; about 2% of them were singletons. The ten most abundant clones make up under 2.5% of the sample.

From the germline V gene (reference sequence), CDR1 is LNHNV and CDR2 is YYDKDF. V is trimmed back by 3 bases and J by 5 bases, and the junction contains 9 bases that no gene match accounts for. Including the terminal cysteine and phenylalanine, the CDR3 comprises 16 residues. Just the 48-base CDR3 DNA is kept, in frame starting at base 1. Sequences were obtained from PBMCs. The chain is encoded by TRBV15 joined to TRBJ1-2; TRBD1 fits 10 bases in the junction. This sequence originates from a woman aged 40 to 49 with multiple sclerosis. The CDR3 loop reads CATSRRPGTGDYGYTF. The DNA sequence is as follows: TGTGCCACCAGCAGGAGGCCCGGGACAGGGGATTATGGCTACACCTTC.